These 19 T cell receptor beta chains came from one sample sequenced in a study of beta chain features in type 1 diabetes. The isolated RNA, all of it, was reverse transcribed, so expressed TCRB transcripts were what got sequenced. Sequenced by immunoSEQ multiplex PCR; TCRdb stores in-frame clones only, minus some. The sample records some 410,000 clones, approximately 10% being singletons. Sample: naive CD4+ T cells from blood. These receptors all come from a woman aged 18-30 years in good health.

This clone was counted a few times. This chain connects TRBV30 to TRBJ2-1; D is perhaps TRBD1 (6 bases). The CDR3 length is 15 residues. Germline lookup yields CDR1 GTSNPN and CDR2 SVGIG (reference sequence). V was pared by 1 base and J by 2 bases, with 12 bases between. CDR3 residues: CAWSAGTLTYNEQFF. In DNA form, the CDR3 reads TGTGCCTGGAGTGCCGGGACACTCACCTACAATGAGCAGTTCTTC.

This clone has just a few counts. The chain uses TRBV4-2 and TRBJ2-2; D ambiguous. Trimming left V 8 bases short and J 6 bases short, with 10 bases between. Germline V lookup: CDR1 LGHNA, CDR2 YNFKEQ. The CDR3 covers 12 residues. The CDR3 nucleotides are TGTGCCAGCCGACTTGGGGCCGGGGAGCTGTTTTTT. This gives the protein CASRLGAGELFF.

The chain carries TRBV23-1 and TRBJ2-7; no clear D gene. TRBV23-1 is known as an ORF, though its function is uncertain. V lost 3 bases and J 7 bases, leaving 13 bases between the germline ends. CDR3 size: 13 residues. CDR3 protein: CASSHWSSGEQYF. DNA of the CDR3: TGCGCCAGCAGTCATTGGAGTTCCGGTGAGCAGTACTTC.

This clone was detected only a few times. The chain has TRBV7-2 and TRBJ1-2; the D gene is possibly TRBD1 (6 bases). CDR3 length: 14 amino acids. The V gene's germline CDR1 is SGHTA and CDR2 FQGNSA. V lost 5 bases and J 3 bases, leaving 13 bases between the germline ends. DNA of the CDR3: TGTGCCAGCAGCCCGCGACAGGAATACTATGGCTACACCTTC. Its translation is CASSPRQEYYGYTF.

This clone was seen only a few times. The chain recombines TRBV5-6 with TRBJ2-7; possibly TRBD1 for D (5 bases). The CDR3 is 12 residues long. Germline V gene lookup returns CDR1 SGHDT and CDR2 YYEEEE. V shed 2 bases and J shed 5 bases, with 8 bases lying between them. The CDR3 is CASSFTGDEQYF. In DNA form, the CDR3 reads TGTGCCAGCAGCTTCACAGGTGACGAGCAGTACTTC.

This clone was seen only a few times. The chain uses TRBV5-1 and TRBJ2-3, with TRBD1 matching over 8 bases. Unmatched junction bases numbered 14, after V lost 5 bases and J lost 6 bases. Germline values: CDR1 SGHRS, CDR2 YFSETQ. The CDR3 extends over 16 amino acids. The CDR3: CASRRGQGSSRDTQYF. The CDR3 nucleotides read TGCGCCAGCAGAAGAGGACAGGGTTCCAGCCGGGATACGCAGTATTTT.

V and J are TRBV7-2 and TRBJ1-1, with D perhaps TRBD1 (5 bases). Per the germline V gene, CDR1 is SGHTA and CDR2 is FQGNSA. CDR3 length: 14 residues. With 3 bases removed from V and 4 bases from J, the gap between germline ends came to 12 bases. The DNA for the CDR3 is TGTGCCAGCAGCTTGGTGGGCGACAGCACTGAAGCTTTCTTT. Encoded protein: CASSLVGDSTEAFF. Complete variable domain (other parts from reference TRBV7-2 and TRBJ1-1): GAGVSQSPSNKVTEKGKDVELRCDPISGHTALYWYRQSLGQGLEFLIYFQGNSAPDKSGLPSDRFSAERTGGSVSTLTIQRTQQEDSAVYLCASSLVGDSTEAFFGQGTRLTVV.

This clone was recorded a few times. The chain couples TRBV9 to TRBJ2-7; 7 bases align to TRBD2. Germline V lookup: CDR1 SGDLS, CDR2 YYNGEE. This CDR3 contains 16 residues. The ends lost 4 bases at V and 4 bases at J; junction bases unmatched: 14. This chain's CDR3 is CASSSTPYREGYEQYF. The CDR3 DNA sequence: TGTGCCAGCAGCTCCACGCCGTATAGGGAGGGATACGAGCAGTACTTC.

The chain has TRBV4-3 and TRBJ2-3; 8 bases match TRBD2. With V trimmed by 2 bases and J by 0 bases, 4 bases remained unmatched. The germline V gene has CDR1 LGHNA and CDR2 YSLEER. The CDR3 contains 16 residues. In DNA, the CDR3 is TGCGCCAGCAGCCAATACGGGGGGGGCAGCACAGATACGCAGTATTTT. This codes for CASSQYGGGSTDTQYF.

The sample holds a few counts of this clone. The chain carries TRBV7-8 and TRBJ1-2, with no clear D. The V gene's germline CDR1 is SGHVS and CDR2 FQNEAQ. The CDR3 spans 14 residues. V dropped 0 bases and J dropped 3 bases, with 8 bases sitting between them. The CDR3 DNA reads as TGTGCCAGCAGCTTAGCGGGGTTTGACTATGGCTACACCTTC. Amino acids: CASSLAGFDYGYTF.

The V call is TRBV5-4, the J call TRBJ2-5, with TRBD1 as a possible D gene (6 bases). With 5 bases removed from V and 3 bases from J, the gap between germline ends came to 11 bases. This CDR3 has 13 residues. Per the germline V gene, CDR1 is SGHNT and CDR2 is YYREEE (reference sequence). CDR3: CASRLTGEETQYF. The DNA of the CDR3 is TGTGCCAGCAGACTGACAGGCGAAGAGACCCAGTACTTC.

Concerning this clone: Being one base from a much bigger clone, this may be a read error. V is TRBV11-3 and J is TRBJ2-1; D gene unclear. The V end was cut by 0 bases, the J end by 6 bases, with 0 bases between. The CDR3 consists of 11 residues. Germline values: CDR1 SGHNT, CDR2 YENEEA. The CDR3 here is CASSLDNEQFF. The CDR3 DNA follows: TGTGCCAGCAGCTTAGACAATGAGCAGTTCTTC.

The gene calls are TRBV5-4 and TRBJ2-3; D assignment may be TRBD1 or TRBD2 (6 bases each). Germline V gives CDR1 SGHNT, CDR2 YYREEE (reference sequence). V gave up 2 bases and J gave up 1 base, with 17 bases separating them. The CDR3 has 17 residues. As DNA, the CDR3 is TGTGCCAGCAGCTTTTCCCTAGGGGGGCTACGCACAGATACGCAGTATTTT. It translates to CASSFSLGGLRTDTQYF.

The rearrangement uses TRBV28 and TRBJ2-3, with D perhaps TRBD2 (6 bases). CDR1 and CDR2 (germline): MDHEN, SYDVKM. CDR3 length equals 15 residues. Trimming stripped 7 bases from V and 3 bases from J, with 17 bases between. The CDR3 is CASMMEGSLTDTQYF. CDR3 coding DNA: TGTGCCAGCATGATGGAGGGGTCATTAACAGATACGCAGTATTTT.

The V gene is TRBV4-2, the J gene TRBJ2-7, with 9 bases lining up with TRBD1. V was clipped by 4 bases and J by 2 bases; unmatched bases: 6. The CDR3 is 15 residues long. Germline-derived CDR1 and CDR2 are LGHNA and YNFKEQ. CDR3 nucleotides: TGTGCCAGCAGCCCGGAAAGGGACAGGGCCTACGAGCAGTACTTC. It specifies CASSPERDRAYEQYF.

This clone occurred a few times. The CDR3 is CASSTEWQGARGANVLTF. Written as DNA, the CDR3 is TGTGCCAGCAGTACAGAGTGGCAGGGAGCTAGGGGGGCCAACGTCCTGACTTTC. The chain employs TRBV27 and TRBJ2-6; D may correspond to TRBD1 or TRBD2 (5 bases each). Trimming took 5 bases from V and 4 from J, leaving 21 bases between them. The CDR3 is 18 residues long. CDR1 and CDR2 (germline): MNHEY, SMNVEV (reference sequence).

The chain recombines TRBV18 with TRBJ1-5; 7 bases fit TRBD1. J lost 0 bases, V lost 3 bases, and 2 bases had no gene match. The V gene's germline CDR1 is KGHSH and CDR2 LQKENI. The CDR3 covers 15 residues. The CDR3 is CASSPTGNSNQPQHF. The CDR3 DNA sequence: TGTGCCAGCTCACCGACAGGGAATAGCAATCAGCCCCAGCATTTT. Full variable domain (outside the CDR3, taken from reference TRBV18 and TRBJ1-5): NAGVMQNPRHLVRRRGQEARLRCSPMKGHSHVYWYRQLPEEGLKFMVYLQKENIIDESGMPKERFSAEFPKEGPSILRIQQVVRGDSAAYFCASSPTGNSNQPQHFGDGTRLSIL.

This clone was picked up a small number of times. J is TRBJ2-2 and V is TRBV5-1; D is uncertain. The CDR3 has 14 amino acids. Trimming left V 1 base short and J 9 bases short, with 13 bases between. In germline, CDR1 is SGHRS, CDR2 YFSETQ. The CDR3, as DNA: TGCGCCAGCAGCTTGCAGGTCTCCACGAGGGAGCTGTTTTTT. It codes for CASSLQVSTRELFF. The full variable domain, with the rest looked up from reference TRBV5-1 and TRBJ2-2, is KAGVTQTPRYLIKTRGQQVTLSCSPISGHRSVSWYQQTPGQGLQFLFEYFSETQRNKGNFPGRFSGRQFSNSRSEMNVSTLELGDSALYLCASSLQVSTRELFFGEGSRLTVL.

This clone was counted between two and nine times. The rearrangement joins TRBV7-7 to TRBJ2-5; D is perhaps TRBD1 or TRBD2 (5 bases each). The length of the CDR3 is 14 residues. Deletions cut 5 bases from V and 3 bases from J, with 13 bases between. The germline CDR1 and CDR2 sequences are SSHAT and FNYEAQ (reference sequence). The CDR3 DNA follows: TGTGCCAGCAGCCGAGGGACCGAGGAAGAGACCCAGTACTTC. Protein: CASSRGTEEETQYF.